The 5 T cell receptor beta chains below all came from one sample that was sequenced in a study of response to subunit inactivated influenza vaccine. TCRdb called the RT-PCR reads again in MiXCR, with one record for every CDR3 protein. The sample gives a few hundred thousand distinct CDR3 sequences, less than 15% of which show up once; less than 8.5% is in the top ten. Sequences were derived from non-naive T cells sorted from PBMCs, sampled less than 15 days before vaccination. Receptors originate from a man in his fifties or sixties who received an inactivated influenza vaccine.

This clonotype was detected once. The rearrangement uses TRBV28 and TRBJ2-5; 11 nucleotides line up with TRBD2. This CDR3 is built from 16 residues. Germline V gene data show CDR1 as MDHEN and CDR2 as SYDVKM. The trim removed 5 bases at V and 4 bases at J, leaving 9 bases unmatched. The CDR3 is CASSPSGLAVRETQYF. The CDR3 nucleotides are TGTGCCAGCAGTCCCTCGGGACTAGCGGTACGAGAGACCCAGTACTTC.

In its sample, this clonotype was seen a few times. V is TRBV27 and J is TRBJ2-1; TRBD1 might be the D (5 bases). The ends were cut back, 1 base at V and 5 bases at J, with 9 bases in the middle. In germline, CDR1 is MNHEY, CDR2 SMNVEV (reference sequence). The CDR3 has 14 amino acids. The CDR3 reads CASSLYPTDNEQFF. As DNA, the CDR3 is TGTGCCAGCAGTTTATATCCGACAGACAATGAGCAGTTCTTC.

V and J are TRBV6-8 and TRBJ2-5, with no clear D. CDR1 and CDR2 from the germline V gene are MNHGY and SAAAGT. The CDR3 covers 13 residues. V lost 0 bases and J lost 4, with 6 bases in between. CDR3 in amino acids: CASSYSLRETQYF. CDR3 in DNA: TGTGCCAGCAGTTACTCGCTTCGAGAGACCCAGTACTTC.

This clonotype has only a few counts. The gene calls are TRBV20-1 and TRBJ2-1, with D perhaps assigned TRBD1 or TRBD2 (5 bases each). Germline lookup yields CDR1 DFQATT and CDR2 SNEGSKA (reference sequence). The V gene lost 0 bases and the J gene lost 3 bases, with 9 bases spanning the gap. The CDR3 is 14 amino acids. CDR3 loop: CSARDGGGYNEQFF. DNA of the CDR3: TGCAGTGCTAGAGATGGTGGGGGCTACAATGAGCAGTTCTTC.

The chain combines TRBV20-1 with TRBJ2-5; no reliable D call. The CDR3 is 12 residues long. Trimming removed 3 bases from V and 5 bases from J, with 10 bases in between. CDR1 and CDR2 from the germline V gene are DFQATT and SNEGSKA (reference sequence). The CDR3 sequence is CSASTQAETQYF. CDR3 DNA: TGCAGTGCTAGCACGCAGGCGGAGACCCAGTACTTC.